This TCR beta chain was found in a study of cytomegalovirus exposure and HLA in healthy donors. Of note for this clone: As yet, its antigen is unknown.

The PCR employed 60 Vbeta primers together with 13 Jbeta primers. Sequencing used immunoSEQ multiplex PCR; TCRdb keeps in-frame clones, though not all of them. This repertoire shows roughly 110,000 clones, around 80% found once; its top ten account for under 4%. The study, taken as a whole, reports: With DRB1 most and HLA-C fewest, TCR association rates differed between HLA loci in a later analysis. A link between a missense DCLRE1C variant and TCR beta V- and J-gene trimming emerged from a later analysis. In a later analysis, most CMV-associated TCR beta chains appeared HLA-restricted. CMV serostatus was the only recorded immune exposure for donors.

Germline CDR1 SGHRS, CDR2 YFSETQ. This CDR3 comprises 13 residues. Between the trimmed V and J ends, which lost 6 bases and 4 bases, there was a span of 10 bases. The chain has TRBV5-1 and TRBJ2-2; no firm D call. The sequenced material came from PBMCs. The sequence was collected from a man in his 60s in good health and CMV-seronegative. The CDR3 sequence: CASNLVPTGELFF. CDR3 DNA sequence: TGCGCCAGCAATCTAGTCCCCACCGGGGAGCTGTTTTTT.